The clone carrying this TCR beta chain was seen more than once but under ten times. This record comes from a study of cytomegalovirus exposure and HLA in healthy donors. Amplification used 60 Vbeta primers and 13 Jbeta primers. The repertoire was sequenced with immunoSEQ multiplex PCR; TCRdb's copy has only in-frame clones and lacks some. The profile shows about 120,000 clones, approximately 75% of them singletons. This clonotype originated in a man between 50 and 59 years old in good health and CMV-seropositive. The sample comprised PBMCs.

This CDR3 reads CTSSQDLFVGNTIYF. DNA of the CDR3: TGCACCAGCAGCCAAGATCTGTTCGTGGGAAACACCATATATTTT. The chain employs TRBV1 and TRBJ1-3. TRBV1 is marked as a pseudogene. This CDR3 has 15 residues.